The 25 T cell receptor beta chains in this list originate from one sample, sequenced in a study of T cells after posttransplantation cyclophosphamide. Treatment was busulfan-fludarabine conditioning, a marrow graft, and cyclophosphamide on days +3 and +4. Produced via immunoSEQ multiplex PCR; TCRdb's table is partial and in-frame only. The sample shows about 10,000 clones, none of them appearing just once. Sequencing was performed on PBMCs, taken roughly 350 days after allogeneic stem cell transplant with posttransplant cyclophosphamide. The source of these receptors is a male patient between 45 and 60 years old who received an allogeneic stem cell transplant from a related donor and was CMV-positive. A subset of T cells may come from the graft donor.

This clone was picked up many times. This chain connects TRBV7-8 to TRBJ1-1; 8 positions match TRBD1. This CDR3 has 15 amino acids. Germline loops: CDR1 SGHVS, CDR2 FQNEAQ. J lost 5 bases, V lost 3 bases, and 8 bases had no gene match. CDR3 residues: CASSLGTGALTEAFF. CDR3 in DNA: TGTGCCAGCAGCTTGGGGACAGGCGCCTTAACTGAAGCTTTCTTT. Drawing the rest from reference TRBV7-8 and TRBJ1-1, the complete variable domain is GAGVSQSPRYKVAKRGQDVALRCDPISGHVSLFWYQQALGQGPEFLTYFQNEAQLDKSGLPSDRFFAERPEGSVSTLKIQRTQQEDSAVYLCASSLGTGALTEAFFGQGTRLTVV.

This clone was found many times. Here the CDR3 reads CASSWKAGAYEQFF. DNA for the CDR3: TGTGCCAGTAGTTGGAAGGCGGGGGCCTATGAGCAGTTCTTC. The rearrangement joins TRBV19 to TRBJ2-1; a weak D match, TRBD2 (7 bases). Germline-derived CDR1 and CDR2 are LNHDA and SQIVND (reference sequence). The V gene lost 5 bases and the J gene lost 8 bases, with 16 bases spanning the gap. This CDR3 is 14 amino acids long.

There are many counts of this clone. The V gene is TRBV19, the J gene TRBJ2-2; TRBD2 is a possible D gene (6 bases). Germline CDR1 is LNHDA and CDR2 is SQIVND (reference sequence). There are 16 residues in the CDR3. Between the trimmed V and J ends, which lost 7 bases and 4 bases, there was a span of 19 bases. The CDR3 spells CASKSGRGEGTGELFF. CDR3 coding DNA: TGTGCCAGTAAATCCGGGCGGGGAGAAGGCACCGGGGAGCTGTTTTTT.

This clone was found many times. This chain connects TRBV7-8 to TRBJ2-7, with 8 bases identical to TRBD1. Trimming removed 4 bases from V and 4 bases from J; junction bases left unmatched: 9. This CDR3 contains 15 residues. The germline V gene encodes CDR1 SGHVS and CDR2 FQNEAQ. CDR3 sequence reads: CASSSRWGTGYEQYF. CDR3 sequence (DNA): TGTGCCAGCAGCTCCCGGTGGGGGACAGGTTACGAGCAGTACTTC.

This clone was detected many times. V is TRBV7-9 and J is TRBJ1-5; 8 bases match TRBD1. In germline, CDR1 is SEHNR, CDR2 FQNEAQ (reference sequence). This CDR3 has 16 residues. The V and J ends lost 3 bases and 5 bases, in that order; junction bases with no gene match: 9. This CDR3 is CASSFDLGQGDQPQHF. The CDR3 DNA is TGTGCCAGCAGCTTCGACCTCGGACAGGGCGATCAGCCCCAGCATTTT.

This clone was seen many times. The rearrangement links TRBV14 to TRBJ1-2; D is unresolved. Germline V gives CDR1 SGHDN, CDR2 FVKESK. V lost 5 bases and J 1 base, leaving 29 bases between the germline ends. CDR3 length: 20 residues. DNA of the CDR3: TGTGCCAGCAGCATCCCCGGGAGCCCTGTCCTGTGGTCCGATAACTATGGCTACACCTTC. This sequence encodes CASSIPGSPVLWSDNYGYTF.

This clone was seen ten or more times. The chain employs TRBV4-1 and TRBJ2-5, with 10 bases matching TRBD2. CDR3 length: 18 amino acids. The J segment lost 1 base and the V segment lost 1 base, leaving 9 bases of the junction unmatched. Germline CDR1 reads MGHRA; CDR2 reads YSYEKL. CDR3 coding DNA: TGCGCCAGCAGCCAAGTTCTCCTAGCGGGAGCGGGCCAAGAGACCCAGTACTTC. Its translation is CASSQVLLAGAGQETQYF.

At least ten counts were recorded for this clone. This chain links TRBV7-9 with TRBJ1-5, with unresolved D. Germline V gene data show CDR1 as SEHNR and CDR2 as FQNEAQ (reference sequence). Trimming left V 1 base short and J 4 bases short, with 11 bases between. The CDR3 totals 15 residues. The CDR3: CASSLEGGWNQPQHF. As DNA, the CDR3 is TGTGCCAGCAGCTTAGAGGGAGGCTGGAATCAGCCCCAGCATTTT.

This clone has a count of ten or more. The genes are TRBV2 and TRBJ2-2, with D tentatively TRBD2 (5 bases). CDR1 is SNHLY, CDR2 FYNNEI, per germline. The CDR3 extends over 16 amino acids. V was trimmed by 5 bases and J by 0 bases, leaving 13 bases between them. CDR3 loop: CASSIARASNTGELFF. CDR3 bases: TGTGCCAGCAGTATCGCGCGGGCCTCGAACACCGGGGAGCTGTTTTTT. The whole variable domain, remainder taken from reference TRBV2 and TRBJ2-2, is EPEVTQTPSHQVTQMGQEVILRCVPISNHLYFYWYRQILGQKVEFLVSFYNNEISEKSEIFDDQFSVERPDGSNFTLKIRSTKLEDSAMYFCASSIARASNTGELFFGEGSRLTVL.

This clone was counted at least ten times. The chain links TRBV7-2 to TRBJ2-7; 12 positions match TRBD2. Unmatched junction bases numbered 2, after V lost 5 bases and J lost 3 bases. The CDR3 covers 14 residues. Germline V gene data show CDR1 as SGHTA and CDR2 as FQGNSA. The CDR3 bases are TGTGCCAGCAGCCCGGGACTAGCGGGCTACGAGCAGTACTTC. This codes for CASSPGLAGYEQYF.

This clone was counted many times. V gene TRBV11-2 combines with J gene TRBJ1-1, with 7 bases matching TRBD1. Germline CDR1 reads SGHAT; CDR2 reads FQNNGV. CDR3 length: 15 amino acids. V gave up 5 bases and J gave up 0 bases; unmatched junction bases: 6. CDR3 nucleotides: TGTGCCAGCAGCCCGAGAGGGGGCTTGAACACTGAAGCTTTCTTT. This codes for CASSPRGGLNTEAFF.

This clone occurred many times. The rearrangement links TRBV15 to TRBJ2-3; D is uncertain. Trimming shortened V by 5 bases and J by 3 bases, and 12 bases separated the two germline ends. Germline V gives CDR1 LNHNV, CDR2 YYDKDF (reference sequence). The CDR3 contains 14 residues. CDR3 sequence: CATSLASKTDTQYF. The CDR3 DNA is TGTGCCACCAGCCTGGCCAGTAAAACAGATACGCAGTATTTT.

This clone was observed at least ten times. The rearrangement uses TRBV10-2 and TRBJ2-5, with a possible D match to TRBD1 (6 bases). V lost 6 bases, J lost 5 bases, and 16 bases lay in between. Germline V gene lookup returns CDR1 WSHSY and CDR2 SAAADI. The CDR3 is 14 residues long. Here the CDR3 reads CASSQTGGVETQYF. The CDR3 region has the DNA TGCGCCAGCAGCCAGACAGGTGGGGTGGAGACCCAGTACTTC.

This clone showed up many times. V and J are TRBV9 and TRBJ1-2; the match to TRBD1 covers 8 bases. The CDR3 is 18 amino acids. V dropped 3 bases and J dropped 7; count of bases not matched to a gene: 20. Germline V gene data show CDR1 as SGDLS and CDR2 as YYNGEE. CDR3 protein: CASSDGPPRTGQNGGYTF. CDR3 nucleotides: TGTGCCAGCAGCGACGGACCACCTAGGACAGGGCAGAATGGTGGCTACACCTTC.

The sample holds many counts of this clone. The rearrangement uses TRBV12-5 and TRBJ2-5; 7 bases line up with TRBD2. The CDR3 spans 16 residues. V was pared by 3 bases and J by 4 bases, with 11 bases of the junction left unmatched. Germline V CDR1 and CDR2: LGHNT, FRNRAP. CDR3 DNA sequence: TGTGCTAGTGGTTTACAAGCGGGACTGAACGGAGAGACCCAGTACTTC. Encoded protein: CASGLQAGLNGETQYF.

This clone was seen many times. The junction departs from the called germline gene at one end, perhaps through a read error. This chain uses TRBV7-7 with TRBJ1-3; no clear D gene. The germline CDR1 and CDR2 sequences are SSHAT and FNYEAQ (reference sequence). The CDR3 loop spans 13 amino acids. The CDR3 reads CASSPSSGNTIYF. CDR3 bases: TGTGCTAGCAGCCCCAGCTCTGGAAACACCATATATTTT.

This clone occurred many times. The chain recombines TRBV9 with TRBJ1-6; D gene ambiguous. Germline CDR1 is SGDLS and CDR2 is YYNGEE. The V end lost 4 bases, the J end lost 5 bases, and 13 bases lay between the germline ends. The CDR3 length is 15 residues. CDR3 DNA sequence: TGTGCCAGCAGCCCCGACTTAGTAGATAATTCACCCCTCCACTTT. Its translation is CASSPDLVDNSPLHF.

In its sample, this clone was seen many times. In nucleotides, the CDR3 is TGTGCCAGCTCACCACGGGTCTCTAGCGGAACCTACAATGAGCAGTTCTTC. It specifies CASSPRVSSGTYNEQFF. The V call is TRBV18, the J call TRBJ2-1; 7 bases fit TRBD2. V lost 1 base and J lost 2; bases outside the gene matches: 8. Germline V gene data show CDR1 as KGHSH and CDR2 as LQKENI. The CDR3 consists of 17 residues.

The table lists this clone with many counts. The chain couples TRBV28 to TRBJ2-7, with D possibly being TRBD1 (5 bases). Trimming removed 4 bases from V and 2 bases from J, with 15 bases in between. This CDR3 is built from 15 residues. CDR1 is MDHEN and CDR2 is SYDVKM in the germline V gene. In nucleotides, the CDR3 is TGTGCCAGCAGTTCCGGCGCAGGGAAGGCCTACGAGCAGTACTTC. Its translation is CASSSGAGKAYEQYF. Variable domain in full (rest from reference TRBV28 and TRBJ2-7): DVKVTQSSRYLVKRTGEKVFLECVQDMDHENMFWYRQDPGLGLRLIYFSYDVKMKEKGDIPEGYSVSREKKERFSLILESASTNQTSMYLCASSSGAGKAYEQYFGPGTRLTVT.

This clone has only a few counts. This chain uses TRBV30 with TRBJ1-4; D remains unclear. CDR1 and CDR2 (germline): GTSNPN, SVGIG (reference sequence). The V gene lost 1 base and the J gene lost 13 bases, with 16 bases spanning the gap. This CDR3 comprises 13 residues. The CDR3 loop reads CAWSALLQSGLFF. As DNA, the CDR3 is TGTGCCTGGAGTGCCCTCCTTCAGTCAGGACTGTTTTTT.

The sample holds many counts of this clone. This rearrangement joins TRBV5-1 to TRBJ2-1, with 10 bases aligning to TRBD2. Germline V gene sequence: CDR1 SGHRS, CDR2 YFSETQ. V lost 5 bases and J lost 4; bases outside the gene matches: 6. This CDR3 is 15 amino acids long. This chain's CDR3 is CASRTGLAVYNEQFF. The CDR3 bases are TGCGCCAGCAGAACCGGACTAGCGGTTTACAATGAGCAGTTCTTC.

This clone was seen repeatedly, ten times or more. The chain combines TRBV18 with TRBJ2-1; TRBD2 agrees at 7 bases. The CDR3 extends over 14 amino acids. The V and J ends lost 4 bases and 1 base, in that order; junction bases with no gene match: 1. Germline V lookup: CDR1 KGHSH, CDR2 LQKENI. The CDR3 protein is CASSREGSYNEQFF. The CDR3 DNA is TGTGCCAGCTCACGGGAGGGTTCCTACAATGAGCAGTTCTTC.

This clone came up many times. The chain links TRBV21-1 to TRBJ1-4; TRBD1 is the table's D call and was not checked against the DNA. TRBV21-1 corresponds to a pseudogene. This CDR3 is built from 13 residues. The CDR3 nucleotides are TGTGCCAGAACCGGGACAGGGAGGGAAAAACTGTTTTTT. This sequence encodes CARTGTGREKLFF.

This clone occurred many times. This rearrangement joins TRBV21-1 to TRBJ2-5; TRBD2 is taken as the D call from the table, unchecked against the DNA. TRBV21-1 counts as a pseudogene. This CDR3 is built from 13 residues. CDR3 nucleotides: TGTGCCAGCCCCGGCACGGGGCAAGAGACCCAGTACTTC. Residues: CASPGTGQETQYF.

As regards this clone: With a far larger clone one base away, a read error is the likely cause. CDR3 DNA sequence: TGTGCCAGCAGCCAAGGTACCGGGTACCAACCCTACGAGCAGTACTTC. The encoded protein is CASSQGTGYQPYEQYF. V and J are TRBV5-4 and TRBJ2-7; D call uncertain. The CDR3 length is 16 residues. Looked up from germline, CDR1 is SGHNT and CDR2 is YYREEE (reference sequence). Trimming cost V 4 bases and J 2 bases, with 19 bases left between them.